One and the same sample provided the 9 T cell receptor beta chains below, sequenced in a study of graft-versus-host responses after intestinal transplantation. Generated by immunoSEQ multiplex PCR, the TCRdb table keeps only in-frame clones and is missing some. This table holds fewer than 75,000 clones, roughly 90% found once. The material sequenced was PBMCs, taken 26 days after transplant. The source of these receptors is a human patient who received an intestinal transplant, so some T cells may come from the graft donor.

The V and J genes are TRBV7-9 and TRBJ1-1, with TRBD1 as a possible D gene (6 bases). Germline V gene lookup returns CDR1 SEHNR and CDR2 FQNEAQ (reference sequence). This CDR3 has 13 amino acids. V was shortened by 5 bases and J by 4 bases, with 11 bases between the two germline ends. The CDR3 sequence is CASSPGEGTEAFF. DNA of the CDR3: TGTGCCAGCAGCCCAGGGGAGGGCACTGAAGCTTTCTTT.

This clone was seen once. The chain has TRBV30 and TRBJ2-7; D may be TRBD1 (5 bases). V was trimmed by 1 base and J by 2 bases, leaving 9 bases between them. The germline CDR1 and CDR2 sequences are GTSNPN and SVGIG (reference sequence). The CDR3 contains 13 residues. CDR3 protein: CAWSAQGTYEQYF. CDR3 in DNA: TGTGCCTGGAGTGCGCAGGGCACCTACGAGCAGTACTTC.

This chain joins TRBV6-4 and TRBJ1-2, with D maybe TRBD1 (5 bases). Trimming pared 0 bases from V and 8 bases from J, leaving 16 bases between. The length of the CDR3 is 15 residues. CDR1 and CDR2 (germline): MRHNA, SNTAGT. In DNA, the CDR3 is TGTGCCAGCAGTGACTCCCCCACAGGAGCGGGGGGCTACACCTTC. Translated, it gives CASSDSPTGAGGYTF.

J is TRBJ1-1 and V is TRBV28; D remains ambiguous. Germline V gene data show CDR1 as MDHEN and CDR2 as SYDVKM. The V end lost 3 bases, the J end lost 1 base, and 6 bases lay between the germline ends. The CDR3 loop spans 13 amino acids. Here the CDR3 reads CASSFLPNTEAFF. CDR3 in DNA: TGTGCCAGCAGTTTCCTTCCGAACACTGAAGCTTTCTTT.

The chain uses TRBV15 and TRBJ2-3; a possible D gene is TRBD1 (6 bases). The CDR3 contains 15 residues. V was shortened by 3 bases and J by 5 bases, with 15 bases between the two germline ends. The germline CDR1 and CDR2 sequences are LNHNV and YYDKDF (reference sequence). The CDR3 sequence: CATSSRDTGLDTQYF. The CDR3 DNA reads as TGTGCCACCAGCAGCCGGGACACAGGATTAGATACGCAGTATTTT.

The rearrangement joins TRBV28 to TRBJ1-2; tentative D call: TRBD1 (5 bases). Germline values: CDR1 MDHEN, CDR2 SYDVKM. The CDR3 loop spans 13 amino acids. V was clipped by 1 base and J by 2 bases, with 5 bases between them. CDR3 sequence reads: CASSLSGNYGYTF. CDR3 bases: TGTGCCAGCAGTTTATCAGGGAACTATGGCTACACCTTC.

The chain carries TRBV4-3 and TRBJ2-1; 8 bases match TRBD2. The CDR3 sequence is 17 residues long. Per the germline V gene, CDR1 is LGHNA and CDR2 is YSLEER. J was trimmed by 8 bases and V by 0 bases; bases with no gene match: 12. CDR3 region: CASSQDPAGGRSDEQFF. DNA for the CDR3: TGCGCCAGCAGCCAAGATCCGGCGGGGGGTAGGTCGGATGAGCAGTTCTTC.

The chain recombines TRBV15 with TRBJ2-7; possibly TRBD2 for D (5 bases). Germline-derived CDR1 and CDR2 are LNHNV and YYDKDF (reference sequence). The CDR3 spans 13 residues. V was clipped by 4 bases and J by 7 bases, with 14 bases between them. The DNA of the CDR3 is TGTGCCACCAGCATCAAACCAACGGGGGAGCAGTACTTC. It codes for CATSIKPTGEQYF.

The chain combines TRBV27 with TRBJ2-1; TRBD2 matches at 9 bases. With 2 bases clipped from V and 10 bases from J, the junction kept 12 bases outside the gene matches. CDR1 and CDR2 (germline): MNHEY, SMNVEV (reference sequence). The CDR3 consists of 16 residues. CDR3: CASSLQGTSTIREQFF. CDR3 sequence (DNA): TGTGCCAGCAGTTTACAAGGGACTAGCACGATCCGGGAGCAGTTCTTC.